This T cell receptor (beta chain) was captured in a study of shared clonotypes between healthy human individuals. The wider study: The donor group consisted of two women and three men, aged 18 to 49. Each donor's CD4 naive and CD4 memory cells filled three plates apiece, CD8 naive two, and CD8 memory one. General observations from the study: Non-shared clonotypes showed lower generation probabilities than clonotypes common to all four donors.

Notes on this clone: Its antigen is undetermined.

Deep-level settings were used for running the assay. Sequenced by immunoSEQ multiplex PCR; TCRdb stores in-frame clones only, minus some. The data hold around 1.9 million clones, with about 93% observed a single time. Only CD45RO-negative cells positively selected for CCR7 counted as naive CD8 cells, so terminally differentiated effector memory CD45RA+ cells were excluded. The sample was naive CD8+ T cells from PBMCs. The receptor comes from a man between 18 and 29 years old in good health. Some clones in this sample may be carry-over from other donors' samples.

This chain's CDR3 is CASSLSRGRTSGELFF. CDR3 nucleotide sequence: TGTGCCAGCAGTTTATCACGCGGGAGAACATCCGGGGAGCTGTTTTTT. The chain uses TRBV28 and TRBJ2-2; 7 bases line up with TRBD2. The V gene end was trimmed by 1 base and the J gene end by 6 bases; junction bases not matched to a gene: 8. Germline values: CDR1 MDHEN, CDR2 SYDVKM. This CDR3 has 16 amino acids.